The clone carrying this TCR beta chain was seen more than once but under ten times. This record comes from a study of human T cells and chemical hapten exposure. Overall study: Diphenylcyclopropenone was administered weekly to the scalp of patients throughout the approximately 23-week study.

Time point in this sample: pre-sensitization, week 0. The sample's treatment: therapeutic diphenylcyclopropenone sensitization with weekly scalp DPC. Extraction of total RNA was performed on unfractionated whole blood. J was trimmed by 2 bases and V by 3 bases; bases with no gene match: 4. This CDR3 is built from 15 residues. The germline CDR1 and CDR2 sequences are MDHEN and SYDVKM. Using its own MiXCR run on the RACE reads, TCRdb lists one record per CDR3 protein. This sample carries 180,000 or so distinct CDR3 sequences, almost 30% of them seen once, and the ten largest clones take about 2.8%. The sequences come from whole blood, collected in connection with sensitization to the hapten diphenylcyclopropenone (DPC). This chain connects TRBV28 to TRBJ1-2; 9 positions match TRBD1. This clonotype was sampled from a woman aged 25 to 39 with alopecia areata. Some clones in this sample may be carry-over from other donors' samples. The DNA of the CDR3 is TGTGCCAGCAGTTTTGGACAGGGGAAAAACTATGGCTACACCTTC. The encoded protein is CASSFGQGKNYGYTF.